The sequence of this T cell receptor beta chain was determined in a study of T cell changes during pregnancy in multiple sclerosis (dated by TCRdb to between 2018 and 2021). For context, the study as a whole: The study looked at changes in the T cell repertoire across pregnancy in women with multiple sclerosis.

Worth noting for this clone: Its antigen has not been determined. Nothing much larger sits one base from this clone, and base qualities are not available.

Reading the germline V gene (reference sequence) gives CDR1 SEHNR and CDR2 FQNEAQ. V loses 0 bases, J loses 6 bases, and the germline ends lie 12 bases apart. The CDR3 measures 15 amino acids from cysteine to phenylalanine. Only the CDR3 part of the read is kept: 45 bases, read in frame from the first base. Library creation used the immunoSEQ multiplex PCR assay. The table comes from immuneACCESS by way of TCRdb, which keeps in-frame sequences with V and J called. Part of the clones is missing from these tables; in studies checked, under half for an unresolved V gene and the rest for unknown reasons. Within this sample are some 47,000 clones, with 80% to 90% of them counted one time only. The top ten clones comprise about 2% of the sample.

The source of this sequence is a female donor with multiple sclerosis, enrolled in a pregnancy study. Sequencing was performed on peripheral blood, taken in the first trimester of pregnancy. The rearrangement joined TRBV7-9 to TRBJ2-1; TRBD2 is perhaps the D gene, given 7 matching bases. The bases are TGTGCCAGCAGCTTAGCGGGGGGGCCTCCCAATGAGCAGTTCTTC. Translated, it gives CASSLAGGPPNEQFF.